This T cell receptor beta chain was captured in a study of blood T cell repertoires in COVID-19. Looking at the study overall: PBMCs, B-cell-depleted T cells, or T cells were the source of the cDNA or gDNA that made up the material.

The CDR3 sequence is 17 residues long. In germline, CDR1 is SNHLY, CDR2 FYNNEI. Trimming removed 7 bases from V and 0 bases from J, with 18 bases in between. Authors' data handling: Amplification with reference gene primers provided the estimates of nucleated cell counts. Assay: immunoSEQ multiplex PCR; the TCRdb copy retains only in-frame clones and omits some. V, J and clone size are those of that table, while D and trimming were read from the DNA. The table lists 200,000 to 250,000 clones, around 88% of them singletons. The chain combines TRBV2 with TRBJ1-4; no reliable D call. The source of this sequence is a woman aged 25-40 years who had recovered from COVID-19. The sequenced sample was peripheral blood. For the CDR3, the DNA is TGTGCCAGCACCAACATGCGGCTACTCTCAACTAATGAAAAACTGTTTTTT. Its translation: CASTNMRLLSTNEKLFF.